Shown below are 28 T cell receptor beta chains from a single sample sequenced in a study of T cell repertoires in ileal Crohn's disease. Produced via immunoSEQ multiplex PCR; TCRdb's table is partial and in-frame only. This sample has some 17,000 clones, with about 86% found just once. Sequenced: ileal tissue. These receptors all stem from an adult with Crohn's disease.

This chain uses TRBV7-5 with TRBJ2-1; the table's D call, TRBD2, has no DNA check behind it. TRBV7-5 is described as a pseudogene. CDR3 length equals 14 residues. CDR3 coding DNA: TGTGCCAGATCCTCGGACTCCTCTGGCAATGAGCAGTTCTTC. Amino acid sequence: CARSSDSSGNEQFF.

The chain has TRBV29-1 and TRBJ2-5, with D perhaps matching TRBD2 (6 bases). Germline CDR1 is SQVTM and CDR2 is ANQGSEA. Trimming shortened V by 6 bases and J by 6 bases, and 20 bases separated the two germline ends. The CDR3 loop spans 14 amino acids. DNA for the CDR3: TGCAGCGTCGACAAGGGAGGAGGCGAGAAGACCCAGTACTTC. Its translation: CSVDKGGGEKTQYF.

The sample holds a few counts of this clone. The chain uses TRBV19 and TRBJ1-4; D is unresolved. Germline CDR1 is LNHDA and CDR2 is SQIVND (reference sequence). The CDR3 consists of 17 residues. V gave up 2 bases and J gave up 8 bases, with 21 bases separating them. The CDR3 is CASSIIRGAASNEKLFF. The CDR3 region has the DNA TGTGCCAGTAGTATAATACGGGGAGCCGCGTCGAACGAAAAACTGTTTTTT. The whole variable domain, remainder taken from reference TRBV19 and TRBJ1-4, is DGGITQSPKYLFRKEGQNVTLSCEQNLNHDAMYWYRQDPGQGLRLIYYSQIVNDFQKGDIAEGYSVSREKKESFPLTVTSAQKNPTAFYLCASSIIRGAASNEKLFFGSGTQLSVL.

The gene calls are TRBV11-1 and TRBJ2-1; 11 nucleotides match TRBD2. The CDR3 has 15 residues. The germline V gene encodes CDR1 SGHAT and CDR2 FQDESV (reference sequence). With 5 bases clipped from V and 3 bases from J, the junction kept 3 bases outside the gene matches. CDR3 in DNA: TGTGCCAGCAGCCCCGGACTAGCGGGCTACAATGAGCAGTTCTTC. Protein sequence: CASSPGLAGYNEQFF. Together with reference TRBV11-1 and TRBJ2-1, the CDR3 gives the full variable domain: EAEVAQSPRYKITEKSQAVAFWCDPISGHATLYWYRQILGQGPELLVQFQDESVVDDSQLPKDRFSAERLKGVDSTLKIQPAELGDSAMYLCASSPGLAGYNEQFFGPGTRLTVL.

The chain recombines TRBV9 with TRBJ2-1, with D maybe TRBD2 (5 bases). V was cut by 0 bases and J by 8 bases, with 15 bases left in between. Germline assignment: CDR1 SGDLS and CDR2 YYNGEE. The CDR3 sequence is 15 residues long. The DNA of the CDR3 is TGTGCCAGCAGCGTAGGGCACTCGATCGGGGATGAGCAGTTCTTC. Its protein product is CASSVGHSIGDEQFF.

This clone was counted once. The chain carries TRBV7-9 and TRBJ2-2, with a possible D match to TRBD1 (6 bases). V dropped 5 bases and J dropped 4 bases, with 20 bases sitting between them. The CDR3 spans 17 residues. Germline V CDR1 and CDR2: SEHNR, FQNEAQ (reference sequence). The CDR3 reads CASSARGKDLSTGELFF. CDR3 DNA sequence: TGTGCCAGCAGCGCAAGGGGGAAAGACCTCTCCACCGGGGAGCTGTTTTTT.

J is TRBJ2-3 and V is TRBV2, with TRBD2 identical over 10 bases. Germline CDR1 SNHLY, CDR2 FYNNEI. J gave up 4 bases and V 10 bases, and 11 bases lay outside the gene matches. CDR3 length: 15 residues. The CDR3 nucleotides are TGTGCCACTTACTACCGGACTAGCGGCTCAGATACGCAGTATTTT. It yields the protein CATYYRTSGSDTQYF.

V and J are TRBV5-1 and TRBJ2-3, with 8 nucleotides matching TRBD1. Germline CDR1 and CDR2: SGHRS and YFSETQ. V lost 0 bases, J lost 4 bases, and 7 bases stayed unmatched. The CDR3 loop spans 16 amino acids. CDR3 bases: TGCGCCAGCAGCTTGGCCCGTCAGGGGGCCGCAGATACGCAGTATTTT. Translation gives CASSLARQGAADTQYF.

Written as DNA, the CDR3 is TGCGCCAGCAGTGAGTCTGGCAGGGAAGTGAATCAGCCCCAGCATTTT. Translated, it gives CASSESGREVNQPQHF. The chain joins TRBV10-1 to TRBJ1-5; a possible D gene is TRBD1 (5 bases). This CDR3 contains 16 residues. Deletions cut 0 bases from V and 4 bases from J, with 13 bases between. Germline CDR1 and CDR2: WNHNN and SYGVQD (reference sequence).

The rearrangement links TRBV6-1 to TRBJ2-5; D may be TRBD2 (7 bases). The CDR3 covers 14 residues. The germline gives CDR1 MNHNS, CDR2 SASEGT. Between the trimmed V and J ends, which lost 6 bases and 4 bases, there was a span of 15 bases. CDR3 sequence (DNA): TGTGCCAGCAGGCCAACAGGGAGGGGAGAGACCCAGTACTTC. The encoded protein is CASRPTGRGETQYF.

This clone was observed a handful of times. V is TRBV4-2 and J is TRBJ1-1, with D unresolved. The CDR3 runs 13 residues. V was shortened by 6 bases and J by 4 bases, with 12 bases between the two germline ends. The germline CDR1 and CDR2 sequences are LGHNA and YNFKEQ. CDR3 DNA: TGTGCCAGCAGACTGGAACCGGGCACTGAAGCTTTCTTT. Its protein is CASRLEPGTEAFF.

Concerning this clone itself: Other DNA sequences in this specimen translate into the identical CDR3. The CDR3 DNA sequence: TGTGCCAGCTCACCACCCGGCCAGGGGCAGCCCCAGCATTTT. This codes for CASSPPGQGQPQHF. The gene calls are TRBV18 and TRBJ1-5; D may be TRBD1 (6 bases). Germline V gene lookup returns CDR1 KGHSH and CDR2 LQKENI. There are 14 residues in the CDR3. Trimming stripped 0 bases from V and 7 bases from J, with 10 bases between.

The rearrangement links TRBV5-6 to TRBJ1-1, with D tentatively TRBD1 (6 bases). Germline assignment: CDR1 SGHDT and CDR2 YYEEEE. Between the trimmed V and J ends, which lost 2 bases and 4 bases, there was a span of 15 bases. The CDR3 loop spans 15 amino acids. The CDR3 reads CASSFHSQGITEAFF. CDR3 DNA sequence: TGTGCCAGCAGCTTTCACTCACAGGGAATCACTGAAGCTTTCTTT.

The V call is TRBV10-2, the J call TRBJ2-7; a weak D match, TRBD1 (6 bases). V gave up 6 bases and J gave up 3 bases, with 15 bases separating them. This CDR3 has 14 residues. Looked up from germline, CDR1 is WSHSY and CDR2 is SAAADI. The CDR3 DNA follows: TGCGCCAGCAGAGCCCGAACAGGGATCTACGAGCAGTACTTC. It yields the protein CASRARTGIYEQYF.

V is TRBV29-1 and J is TRBJ1-1; D ambiguous. V lost 6 bases and J lost 0, with 17 bases in between. The CDR3 is made up of 15 amino acids. Germline values: CDR1 SQVTM, CDR2 ANQGSEA. CDR3 protein: CSVHNLAGMNTEAFF. CDR3 coding DNA: TGCAGCGTCCACAACCTTGCGGGAATGAACACTGAAGCTTTCTTT.

The chain employs TRBV6-6 and TRBJ1-1; maybe TRBD1 (6 bases). Germline values: CDR1 MNHNY, CDR2 SVGAGI (reference sequence). Trimming left V 3 bases short and J 10 bases short, with 18 bases between. The CDR3 contains 14 residues. The CDR3 loop reads CASSYEGVEGGAFF. As DNA, the CDR3 is TGTGCCAGCAGTTATGAGGGGGTTGAAGGCGGAGCTTTCTTT.

The V call is TRBV18, the J call TRBJ2-7, with a tentative D call TRBD1 (5 bases). The V gene lost 3 bases and the J gene lost 3 bases, with 6 bases spanning the gap. The CDR3 spans 12 residues. Germline V gene lookup returns CDR1 KGHSH and CDR2 LQKENI. CDR3 loop: CASSPRGYEQYF. As DNA, the CDR3 is TGTGCCAGCTCACCTAGGGGCTACGAGCAGTACTTC.

V and J are TRBV27 and TRBJ2-7, with TRBD1 matching over 8 bases. The germline V gene has CDR1 MNHEY and CDR2 SMNVEV (reference sequence). This CDR3 is built from 13 residues. After removal of 9 bases from V and 2 bases from J, the junction contained 6 bases not matched to a gene. The CDR3 sequence: CASTRTGTYEQYF. CDR3 nucleotide sequence: TGTGCCAGTACTCGGACAGGGACCTACGAGCAGTACTTC.

The chain uses TRBV6-5 and TRBJ2-7; possible D gene TRBD1, 5 bases. The V gene lost 5 bases and the J gene lost 2 bases, with 16 bases spanning the gap. This CDR3 comprises 15 residues. Germline V gives CDR1 MNHEY, CDR2 SVGAGI. CDR3 DNA: TGTGCCAGCAGTCGAAGTGCAGGGCGGACCTACGAGCAGTACTTC. Protein sequence: CASSRSAGRTYEQYF.

This chain connects TRBV18 to TRBJ2-1; D perhaps matches TRBD2 (5 bases). Germline lookup yields CDR1 KGHSH and CDR2 LQKENI. V was cut by 3 bases and J by 5 bases, with 14 bases left in between. The CDR3 sequence is 15 residues long. The CDR3, as DNA: TGTGCCAGCTCACCGGTAGGGAGACGCAACAATGAGCAGTTCTTC. Residues: CASSPVGRRNNEQFF.

This rearrangement joins TRBV7-3 to TRBJ2-7; 8 bases match TRBD1. The CDR3 runs 14 residues. Germline loops: CDR1 SGHTA, CDR2 FQGTGA. V lost 5 bases, J lost 11 bases, and 14 bases stayed unmatched. CDR3 sequence (DNA): TGTGCCAGCAGCCCGGACAGGGATGGAAGGCTTAAGTACTTC. Protein sequence: CASSPDRDGRLKYF.

The chain links TRBV12-1 to TRBJ2-7; TRBD2 is the table's D call, not checked against the DNA. TRBV12-1 is shown as a pseudogene. The CDR3 runs 17 residues. DNA for the CDR3: TGTGCCAGCAGCTCAAGACTAGCGGGAGGATCAATCTACGAGCAGTACTTC. Its translation: CASSSRLAGGSIYEQYF.

The rearrangement joins TRBV29-1 to TRBJ2-7, with 7 bases identical to TRBD1. Germline CDR1 reads SQVTM; CDR2 reads ANQGSEA. The V gene end was trimmed by 0 bases and the J gene end by 3 bases; junction bases not matched to a gene: 8. The CDR3 extends over 15 amino acids. In DNA form, the CDR3 reads TGCAGCGTTGAAGAATTGACAGGGTTCAACTACGAGCAGTACTTC. It specifies CSVEELTGFNYEQYF.

The J gene is TRBJ2-5, the V gene TRBV7-9; 14 nucleotides align to TRBD2. The V segment lost 5 bases and the J segment 4 bases; nucleotides outside the gene matches: 6. This CDR3 is 16 amino acids long. Germline V gene data show CDR1 as SEHNR and CDR2 as FQNEAQ (reference sequence). In nucleotides, the CDR3 is TGTGCCAGCAGCCCCGGGACTAGCGGGAGAGGAGAGACCCAGTACTTC. This sequence encodes CASSPGTSGRGETQYF.

The V and J genes are TRBV7-6 and TRBJ2-5; 7 bases are a match to TRBD1. With V trimmed by 5 bases and J by 2 bases, 2 bases remained unmatched. Germline V lookup: CDR1 SGHVS, CDR2 FNYEAQ. This CDR3 spans 13 amino acids. This chain's CDR3 is CASSDRVQETQYF. The CDR3 coding sequence is TGTGCCAGCAGCGACAGGGTTCAAGAGACCCAGTACTTC.

This chain connects TRBV9 to TRBJ2-1; 14 bases map to TRBD2. CDR1 is SGDLS and CDR2 is YYNGEE in the germline V gene. With V trimmed by 6 bases and J by 9 bases, 23 bases remained unmatched. The CDR3 extends over 20 amino acids. The DNA of the CDR3 is TGTGCCAGCACTTCTCCTGGGACTAGCGGGAGTATTGCATCGGGAAGTGAGCAGTTCTTC. It translates to CASTSPGTSGSIASGSEQFF.

This clone appeared a few times. This chain uses TRBV12-5 with TRBJ1-1; weak D call: TRBD1 (5 bases). The CDR3 is made up of 13 amino acids. In germline, CDR1 is LGHNT, CDR2 FRNRAP. The ends were cut back, 7 bases at V and 3 bases at J, with 12 bases in the middle. The CDR3 sequence is CASAIRDYTEAFF. The CDR3 bases are TGTGCTAGTGCCATCAGGGACTACACTGAAGCTTTCTTT.

The V gene is TRBV2, the J gene TRBJ2-5, with a weak D call TRBD1 (5 bases). Germline loops: CDR1 SNHLY, CDR2 FYNNEI. V was trimmed by 8 bases and J by 1 base, leaving 11 bases between them. CDR3 size: 13 residues. In DNA form, the CDR3 reads TGTGCCAGCGGTGCCAGGGCCCAAGAGACCCAGTACTTC. Translation gives CASGARAQETQYF.